The entry below gives a single TCR beta chain sequence along with its context. The CDR3 totals 13 residues. The germline gives CDR1 SGDLS, CDR2 YYNGEE. V dropped 4 bases and J dropped 4 bases, with 12 bases sitting between them. This sample stems from a study of blood T cell repertoires in COVID-19. Whole-study context: Donors in the United States, Italy and Spain gave samples during acute or convalescent COVID-19. T cells, B-cell-depleted T cells, or PBMCs supplied cDNA or gDNA.

Under the authors' procedure: Amplification of reference gene primers provided the estimated nucleated cell counts. Some clones are missing from TCRdb's copy, which holds only in-frame ones; the method was immunoSEQ multiplex PCR. The DNA was the basis for D and trimming; V, J and clone size are from that table. The table lists 75,000 to 90,000 clones, 80% of them singletons. This TCR was recovered from a middle-aged woman with active or convalescent COVID-19. This rearrangement joins TRBV9 to TRBJ2-7, with a possible D match to TRBD1 (6 bases). The sample consisted of peripheral blood. The CDR3 here is CASSRQVGYEQYF. The CDR3 nucleotides are TGTGCCAGCAGCCGACAGGTGGGATACGAGCAGTACTTC.